The 10 T cell receptor beta chains given below trace back to one sample, sequenced in a study of chemoradiotherapy in HPV16-positive cancers. Clones were read by immunoSEQ multiplex PCR, and TCRdb kept only the in-frame ones, dropping some. The table has about 68,000 clones, 88% seen once; the top ten hold 4.2%. The starting material was blood, obtained from a patient who underwent chemoradiotherapy. Receptor source: a human donor with HPV-associated anogenital cancer.

The V call is TRBV19, the J call TRBJ2-1, with 7 bases matching TRBD2. With 5 bases clipped from V and 6 bases from J, the junction kept 10 bases outside the gene matches. The germline gives CDR1 LNHDA, CDR2 SQIVND (reference sequence). This CDR3 spans 15 amino acids. The CDR3 DNA sequence: TGTGCCAGTAGTTCTGGACTAGTGGTGAGCAATGAGCAGTTCTTC. Its protein is CASSSGLVVSNEQFF.

CDR3 sequence: CASSQDPTGFYEQYF. The CDR3 coding sequence is TGCGCCAGCAGCCAAGATCCCACAGGGTTTTACGAGCAGTACTTC. The chain employs TRBV4-1 and TRBJ2-7, with D possibly TRBD1 on 6 matching bases. Germline-derived CDR1 and CDR2 are MGHRA and YSYEKL. The CDR3 totals 15 residues. Trimming shortened V by 0 bases and J by 4 bases, and 13 bases separated the two germline ends.

For the CDR3, the DNA is TGTGCCAGCAGTTCCGGGAGTTGGATCTATGAGCAGTTCTTC. Protein product: CASSSGSWIYEQFF. This chain connects TRBV28 to TRBJ2-1; weak D call: TRBD2 (6 bases). Per germline, CDR1 MDHEN and CDR2 SYDVKM. Between the trimmed V and J ends, which lost 4 bases and 8 bases, there was a span of 15 bases. There are 14 residues in the CDR3.

The chain is built from TRBV5-6 and TRBJ2-2; 7 bases agree with TRBD1. From germline, CDR1 is SGHDT and CDR2 YYEEEE. The junction had 8 bases not matched to a gene; V was cut back by 4 bases and J by 5 bases. The CDR3 consists of 15 residues. The DNA for the CDR3 is TGTGCCAGCAGCGGCTACTACAGGGGTACCGGGGAGCTGTTTTTT. It encodes CASSGYYRGTGELFF.

The chain carries TRBV28 and TRBJ2-4; TRBD2 agrees at 9 bases. Germline V gives CDR1 MDHEN, CDR2 SYDVKM. The CDR3 is 15 residues long. After removal of 4 bases from V and 9 bases from J, the junction contained 10 bases not matched to a gene. The CDR3 region has the DNA TGTGCCAGCAGTTCGGCGGGGGGGCGTAACGTCATTCAGTACTTC. Amino acids: CASSSAGGRNVIQYF.

The CDR3 DNA sequence: TGTGCCACAGCCCCGGGACAGCAGTCCTACGAGCAGTACTTC. Protein: CATAPGQQSYEQYF. This chain links TRBV5-5 with TRBJ2-7; TRBD1 aligns across 7 bases. The CDR3 loop spans 14 amino acids. CDR1 and CDR2 from the germline V gene are SGHKS and YYEKEE (reference sequence). The J segment lost 1 base and the V segment lost 9 bases, leaving 10 bases of the junction unmatched.

The V and J genes are TRBV11-1 and TRBJ1-2; 9 bases match TRBD1. The germline gives CDR1 SGHAT, CDR2 FQDESV (reference sequence). Trimming cost V 5 bases and J 3 bases; bases outside gene matches: 10. This CDR3 spans 16 amino acids. The CDR3 DNA reads TGTGCCAGCAGCCCCGAGCAATGGACAGGGGACTATGGCTACACCTTC. Amino acids: CASSPEQWTGDYGYTF.

The CDR3 loop is CASSEVGLNTEAFF. In nucleotides, the CDR3 is TGTGCCAGCAGTGAAGTGGGGCTGAACACTGAAGCTTTCTTT. This chain joins TRBV28 and TRBJ1-1; the D gene is possibly TRBD1 (5 bases). Trimming took off 5 bases at V and 0 bases at J, with 10 bases between the two ends. The germline gives CDR1 MDHEN, CDR2 SYDVKM. This CDR3 has 14 amino acids.

The chain links TRBV7-2 to TRBJ1-5; weak D call: TRBD1 (6 bases). The CDR3 contains 17 residues. Deletions cut 5 bases from V and 6 bases from J, with 23 bases between. Germline assignment: CDR1 SGHTA and CDR2 FQGNSA. CDR3 DNA sequence: TGTGCCAGCAGCCTTGACAGGACCGGGGGCTTGGGTCAGCCCCAGCATTTT. It specifies CASSLDRTGGLGQPQHF. Together with reference TRBV7-2 and TRBJ1-5, the CDR3 gives the full variable domain: GAGVSQSPSNKVTEKGKDVELRCDPISGHTALYWYRQSLGQGLEFLIYFQGNSAPDKSGLPSDRFSAERTGGSVSTLTIQRTQQEDSAVYLCASSLDRTGGLGQPQHFGDGTRLSIL.

V and J are TRBV29-1 and TRBJ1-1; D is unclear. V was shortened by 6 bases and J by 1 base, with 9 bases between the two germline ends. This CDR3 is 12 amino acids long. Germline lookup yields CDR1 SQVTM and CDR2 ANQGSEA. Here the CDR3 reads CSVPGRNTEAFF. CDR3 sequence (DNA): TGCAGCGTCCCCGGTCGGAACACTGAAGCTTTCTTT.